The entry that follows covers one T cell receptor beta chain sequence. V dropped 4 bases and J dropped 13 bases, with 17 bases sitting between them. The length of the CDR3 is 13 residues. Germline CDR1 LGHNA, CDR2 YSLEER. The sample originates from a study of CD8+ T cells in alopecia areata. Extraction and reverse transcription of RNA yielded cDNA as the sequencing template. Using immunoSEQ multiplex PCR, the repertoire was profiled, and TCRdb retains in-frame clones only, with some absent. Of 180,000 or so clones in the sample, roughly 60% were seen once. This receptor was identified in a human donor with alopecia areata. The chain couples TRBV4-3 to TRBJ2-1; TRBD1 or TRBD2 may be the D gene (5 bases each). The specimen was CD4+ T cells sorted from blood, collected at week 0. The CDR3 DNA is TGCGCCAGCAGCCTTCGGGGCTCCACAACCCAGTTCTTC. This sequence encodes CASSLRGSTTQFF.